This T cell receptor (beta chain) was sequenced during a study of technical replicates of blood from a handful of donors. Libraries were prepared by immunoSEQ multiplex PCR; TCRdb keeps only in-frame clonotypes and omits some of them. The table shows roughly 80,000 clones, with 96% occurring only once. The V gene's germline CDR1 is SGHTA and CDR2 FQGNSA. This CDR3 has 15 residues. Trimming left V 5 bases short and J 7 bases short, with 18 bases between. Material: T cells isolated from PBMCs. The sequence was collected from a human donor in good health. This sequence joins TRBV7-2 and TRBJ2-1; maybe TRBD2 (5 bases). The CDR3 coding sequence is TGTGCCAGCAGCCCTTCGGGGTTGGGGAGAAATGAGCAGTTCTTC. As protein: CASSPSGLGRNEQFF.